Listed here are 20 T cell receptor beta chains from one sample, sequenced in a study of CD8 T cells in ankylosing spondylitis. TCRdb re-analysed the 5' RACE reads in MiXCR, keeping a single row per CDR3 protein. The sample has approximately 300,000 distinct CDR3 sequences, over 15% seen once. Material for sequencing was blood, either unsorted or a sorted T cell fraction (not recorded which). The receptors here all came from a male donor with ankylosing spondylitis or in good health (not recorded which).

The chain is built from TRBV5-1 and TRBJ2-1; D not resolved. CDR1 is SGHRS, CDR2 YFSETQ, per germline. With 1 base removed from V and 0 bases from J, the gap between germline ends came to 11 bases. CDR3 length: 16 amino acids. CDR3 sequence reads: CASSLTLSSSYNEQFF. DNA for the CDR3: TGCGCCAGCAGCTTGACTCTAAGCAGCTCCTACAATGAGCAGTTCTTC.

At least ten counts were recorded for this clonotype. V usage is TRBV20-1 and J usage is TRBJ2-3; 7 nucleotides align to TRBD1. This CDR3 has 14 residues. Per germline, CDR1 DFQATT and CDR2 SNEGSKA (reference sequence). J was trimmed by 3 bases and V by 6 bases; bases with no gene match: 9. The CDR3 DNA reads TGCAGTGCAGGGGGCAGTTCGGGAACAGATACGCAGTATTTT. Translated, it gives CSAGGSSGTDTQYF.

Here the CDR3 DNA reads TGTGCCACCGAGGACACCAGACAATGGGGTGTGAGCTACACCTTC. Translation gives CATEDTRQWGVSYTF. The J gene is TRBJ1-2, the V gene TRBV12-3 or TRBV12-4; tentatively, D is TRBD1 (5 bases). CDR3 length: 15 amino acids. Trimming took off 10 bases at V and 9 bases at J, with 27 bases between the two ends.

The chain has TRBV28 and TRBJ2-1, with 10 bases lining up with TRBD1. Germline lookup yields CDR1 MDHEN and CDR2 SYDVKM. Trimming at V came to 4 bases and at J to 3 bases, leaving 6 bases not matched to a gene. This CDR3 comprises 16 residues. CDR3 DNA sequence: TGTGCCAGCAGTTCCGGGGGACAGGGGCACTACAATGAGCAGTTCTTC. It encodes CASSSGGQGHYNEQFF.

There are many counts of this clonotype. J is TRBJ1-4 and V is TRBV7-9, with D unclear. V lost 5 bases, J lost 3 bases, and 7 bases lay in between. The CDR3 totals 13 residues. Germline lookup yields CDR1 SEHNR and CDR2 FQNEAQ (reference sequence). CDR3 in DNA: TGTGCCAGCAGCGTCCTGCCTAATGAAAAACTGTTTTTT. Translation: CASSVLPNEKLFF.

In its sample, this clonotype was seen a few times. The chain has TRBV29-1 and TRBJ1-5; D ambiguous. The CDR3 has 16 amino acids. V shed 4 bases and J shed 3 bases, with 19 bases lying between them. Per the germline V gene, CDR1 is SQVTM and CDR2 is ANQGSEA. The CDR3 DNA sequence: TGCAGCGTTGTTACGCCTCGTCCGACCCCCAATCAGCCCCAGCATTTT. This encodes CSVVTPRPTPNQPQHF.

J is TRBJ2-2 and V is TRBV7-9; D possibly corresponds to TRBD1 (5 bases). Trimming removed 3 bases at V and 1 base at J, with 12 bases between. The V gene's germline CDR1 is SEHNR and CDR2 FQNEAQ (reference sequence). The CDR3 is made up of 16 amino acids. CDR3 coding DNA: TGTGCCAGCAGCTTCCTGGATGACAGGAACACCGGGGAGCTGTTTTTT. This sequence encodes CASSFLDDRNTGELFF.

The chain recombines TRBV12-3 or TRBV12-4 with TRBJ1-2; D not certain. Trimming cost V 6 bases and J 4 bases, with 12 bases left between them. This CDR3 comprises 13 residues. In DNA form, the CDR3 reads TGTGCCAGCAGGGATACGGGAGTCTATGGCTACACCTTC. It encodes CASRDTGVYGYTF.

In this sample, this clonotype turned up a few times. This chain links TRBV9 with TRBJ2-3; D is unresolved. V lost 3 bases and J 3 bases, leaving 14 bases between the germline ends. CDR1 is SGDLS, CDR2 YYNGEE, per germline. The CDR3 is 15 residues long. In nucleotides, the CDR3 is TGTGCCAGCAGCGCGGACGGATATGGGACAGATACGCAGTATTTT. This sequence encodes CASSADGYGTDTQYF. Filled out from reference TRBV9 and TRBJ2-3, the complete variable domain reads DSGVTQTPKHLITATGQRVTLRCSPRSGDLSVYWYQQSLDQGLQFLIQYYNGEERAKGNILERFSAQQFPDLHSELNLSSLELGDSALYFCASSADGYGTDTQYFGPGTRLTVL.

This clonotype was found a few times. V and J are TRBV4-2 and TRBJ1-2; 7 nucleotides agree with TRBD1. CDR3 length equals 15 residues. The germline V gene encodes CDR1 LGHNA and CDR2 YNFKEQ. The V and J ends lost 0 bases and 7 bases, in that order; junction bases with no gene match: 8. CDR3 protein: CASSQEMRRQGGYTF. The CDR3, as DNA: TGTGCCAGCAGCCAAGAAATGAGACGACAGGGTGGCTACACCTTC.

V usage is TRBV29-1 and J usage is TRBJ2-2, with 8 bases lining up with TRBD1. Germline V gene sequence: CDR1 SQVTM, CDR2 ANQGSEA. The CDR3 is made up of 13 amino acids. Trimming took 8 bases from V and 1 from J; bases not matched to a gene: 3. The DNA of the CDR3 is TGCAGCTTTGGGACAGGGAACACCGGGGAGCTGTTTTTT. This gives the protein CSFGTGNTGELFF.

This clonotype was counted only a few times. V and J are TRBV27 and TRBJ1-6; a possible D gene is TRBD1 (5 bases). Germline CDR1 and CDR2: MNHEY and SMNVEV (reference sequence). This CDR3 spans 15 amino acids. V was clipped by 6 bases and J by 8 bases, with 17 bases between them. CDR3 amino acids: CASSQKGRADSPLHF. The CDR3 coding sequence is TGTGCCAGCAGCCAAAAGGGCAGGGCGGATTCACCCCTCCACTTT.

The chain couples TRBV7-9 to TRBJ1-1; D uncertain. CDR1 SEHNR and CDR2 FQNEAQ come from the germline V gene (reference sequence). The V and J ends lost 5 bases and 6 bases respectively, with 16 bases between them. This CDR3 spans 14 amino acids. CDR3 nucleotides: TGTGCCAGCAGCATCGACGAGAGGGTCTCTGAAGCTTTCTTT. Translated: CASSIDERVSEAFF. Filled out from reference TRBV7-9 and TRBJ1-1, the complete variable domain reads DTGVSQNPRHKITKRGQNVTFRCDPISEHNRLYWYRQTLGQGPEFLTYFQNEAQLEKSRLLSDRFSAERPKGSFSTLEIQRTEQGDSAMYLCASSIDERVSEAFFGQGTRLTVV.

Only a few counts were recorded for this clonotype. V usage is TRBV28 and J usage is TRBJ1-5, with D possibly matching TRBD1 (5 bases). Germline CDR1 reads MDHEN; CDR2 reads SYDVKM. The CDR3 is made up of 14 amino acids. The V gene lost 2 bases and the J gene lost 7 bases, with 12 bases spanning the gap. The DNA of the CDR3 is TGTGCCAGCAGTTTAGCGACAGAGGGCCAGCCCCAGCATTTT. This codes for CASSLATEGQPQHF.

This clonotype has more than one count but fewer than ten. The chain combines TRBV27 with TRBJ2-2, with D unresolved. The CDR3 totals 15 residues. Germline V gene lookup returns CDR1 MNHEY and CDR2 SMNVEV (reference sequence). V was shortened by 3 bases and J by 8 bases, with 16 bases between the two germline ends. CDR3 sequence reads: CASSFGLSALGELFF. Here the CDR3 DNA reads TGTGCCAGCAGTTTCGGGCTATCCGCATTAGGGGAGCTGTTTTTT.

This clonotype was counted between two and nine times. This sequence joins TRBV15 and TRBJ2-1, with D unresolved. The V and J ends lost 0 bases and 0 bases respectively, with 6 bases between them. The length of the CDR3 is 15 residues. CDR1 is LNHNV and CDR2 is YYDKDF in the germline V gene (reference sequence). Here the CDR3 DNA reads TGTGCCACCAGCAGAGATATAAGCTCCTACAATGAGCAGTTCTTC. Protein: CATSRDISSYNEQFF.

This clonotype has just a few counts. The CDR3 protein is CASSQEGTSLLSYNEQFF. Here the CDR3 DNA reads TGCGCCAGCAGCCAAGAGGGGACATCCCTCCTTTCCTACAATGAGCAGTTCTTC. The chain joins TRBV4-1 to TRBJ2-1; D perhaps matches TRBD1 (6 bases). The V end lost 0 bases, the J end lost 1 base, and 16 bases lay between the germline ends. Germline CDR1 and CDR2: MGHRA and YSYEKL. The CDR3 loop spans 18 amino acids.

This clonotype was counted many times. The V call is TRBV6-1, the J call TRBJ2-1, with TRBD2 identical over 8 bases. The CDR3 sequence is 16 residues long. Germline V gene sequence: CDR1 MNHNS, CDR2 SASEGT. V lost 0 bases and J lost 7; bases outside the gene matches: 8. The CDR3 DNA follows: TGTGCCAGCAGTGAAGCTCCGGGTAGCGGGACGAATGAGCAGTTCTTC. Translation: CASSEAPGSGTNEQFF.

Regarding this clonotype: No DNA is shown, since the ends of the CDR3 on it are uncertain; the CDR3 is the one TCRdb lists. The rearrangement links TRBV12-3 or TRBV12-4 to TRBJ1-5. The CDR3 is 13 amino acids in total, end residues counted. CDR3 region: CASSSSIGQPQHF.

The V call is TRBV3-1, the J call TRBJ2-1; no definite D call. CDR1 LGHDT and CDR2 YNNKEL come from the germline V gene (reference sequence). The CDR3 has 13 amino acids. Trimming pared 1 base from V and 9 bases from J, leaving 10 bases between. The CDR3 loop reads CASSQVSLAEQFF. CDR3 nucleotide sequence: TGTGCCAGCAGCCAAGTCAGCTTGGCTGAGCAGTTCTTC.